These 3 T cell receptor beta chains originate from one sample sequenced in a study of T cells in Graves' hyperthyroidism and ophthalmopathy. Amplification targeted TCR beta CDR3 regions from RNA transcripts. A first-round RT-PCR of the TCR CDR3 used the HTBI primer set. TCRdb re-called the multiplex PCR reads through MiXCR, storing one row per CDR3 protein. Of about 640,000 distinct CDR3 sequences listed, less than 25% are singletons. The sample was blood. Receptors originate from a man aged 25 to 45 with Graves' ophthalmopathy.

There are a few counts of this clonotype. J is TRBJ1-4 and V is TRBV19; D might be TRBD1 (5 bases). Per the germline V gene, CDR1 is LNHDA and CDR2 is SQIVND (reference sequence). V dropped 3 bases and J dropped 6 bases, with 14 bases sitting between them. The CDR3 is 15 amino acids. CDR3 region: CASSIGTSGHEKLFF. The CDR3 DNA sequence: TGTGCCAGTAGTATCGGGACCAGCGGGCATGAAAAACTGTTTTTT.

There are many counts of this clonotype. The chain uses TRBV28 and TRBJ2-1, with 10 bases lining up with TRBD2. In germline, CDR1 is MDHEN, CDR2 SYDVKM. Trimming took 2 bases from V and 5 from J; bases not matched to a gene: 3. This CDR3 has 15 amino acids. CDR3 region: CASSLSGRDDNEQFF. DNA of the CDR3: TGTGCCAGCAGTTTAAGCGGGAGGGACGACAATGAGCAGTTCTTC.

The chain employs TRBV19 and TRBJ2-1, with 12 positions matching TRBD2. CDR3 length: 17 residues. CDR1 LNHDA and CDR2 SQIVND come from the germline V gene (reference sequence). Unmatched junction bases numbered 10, after V lost 3 bases and J lost 7 bases. The CDR3 DNA reads TGTGCCAGTAGTATGGGTCGGGCTAGCGGGAGGGGAAATGAGCAGTTCTTC. As protein: CASSMGRASGRGNEQFF.